Following are 21 T cell receptor beta chains from one sample sequenced in a study of CD8+CD57+ T cells in acquired aplastic anemia. Patients picked for sequencing had shown CD8+CD57+ cell expansion detected by flow cytometry. For CDR3 and TCR beta VDJ profiling, genomic DNA was the template used. TCRdb passed the reads through MiXCR, listing each CDR3 protein once. This sample has 170,000 or so distinct CDR3 sequences, with less than 65% found just once. The sample comprised sorted CD4+, CD8+, or CD8+CD57+ T cells (not recorded which) from PBMCs. These receptors came from a human donor with aplastic anemia.

This chain joins TRBV7-2 and TRBJ2-7, with D hard to call. The CDR3 consists of 12 residues. V shed 5 bases and J shed 7 bases, with 12 bases lying between them. Germline CDR1 reads SGHTA; CDR2 reads FQGNSA. CDR3 in DNA: TGTGCCAGCAGCCCAGACGACATAGAGCAGTACTTC. Its protein is CASSPDDIEQYF.

The chain couples TRBV10-3 to TRBJ2-1; 8 bases agree with TRBD2. The CDR3 length is 17 residues. The junction had 13 bases not matched to a gene; V was cut back by 0 bases and J by 9 bases. Germline loops: CDR1 ENHRY, CDR2 SYGVKD. The CDR3 region is CAISESNGGAKGAEQFF. The CDR3 region has the DNA TGTGCCATCAGTGAGTCGAACGGGGGGGCCAAGGGAGCTGAGCAGTTCTTC.

The chain is built from TRBV6-1 and TRBJ2-7; 8 bases align to TRBD1. V lost 6 bases, J lost 6 bases, and 7 bases stayed unmatched. The germline V gene encodes CDR1 MNHNS and CDR2 SASEGT. This CDR3 comprises 13 residues. In nucleotides, the CDR3 is TGTGCCAGCAGGACAGGGGCATCGCTCGAGCAGTACTTC. This encodes CASRTGASLEQYF.

Ten or more counts support this clonotype. The rearrangement joins TRBV5-6 to TRBJ2-1; 9 positions agree with TRBD2. Germline CDR1 reads SGHDT; CDR2 reads YYEEEE. Trimming at V came to 1 base and at J to 7 bases, leaving 9 bases not matched to a gene. The CDR3 runs to 16 residues. The chain's CDR3 is CASSLSWRGGLNEQFF. DNA for the CDR3: TGTGCCAGCAGCTTGTCTTGGCGGGGGGGCTTAAATGAGCAGTTCTTC.

This chain joins TRBV9 and TRBJ1-1; D gene uncertain. Trimming took 1 base from V and 8 from J, leaving 9 bases between them. The CDR3 spans 12 residues. Per germline, CDR1 SGDLS and CDR2 YYNGEE. CDR3 coding DNA: TGTGCCAGCAGCGTATTCTCAGGAGAAGCTTTCTTT. It translates to CASSVFSGEAFF. The whole variable domain, filled in from reference TRBV9 and TRBJ1-1, reads DSGVTQTPKHLITATGQRVTLRCSPRSGDLSVYWYQQSLDQGLQFLIQYYNGEERAKGNILERFSAQQFPDLHSELNLSSLELGDSALYFCASSVFSGEAFFGQGTRLTVV.

The chain links TRBV2 to TRBJ2-7; a weak D match, TRBD2 (5 bases). The CDR3 consists of 13 residues. Germline CDR1 is SNHLY and CDR2 is FYNNEI. V lost 5 bases and J lost 4, with 12 bases in between. CDR3 sequence (DNA): TGTGCCAGCAGTCCAGAGGGAGATTACGAGCAGTACTTC. Its protein is CASSPEGDYEQYF.

This clonotype was seen repeatedly, ten times or more. This sequence joins TRBV4-1 and TRBJ1-2, with D possibly TRBD1 on 5 matching bases. Trimming left V 0 bases short and J 5 bases short, with 7 bases between. CDR1 MGHRA and CDR2 YSYEKL come from the germline V gene. This CDR3 has 13 amino acids. The chain's CDR3 is CASSQDRVYGYTF. The CDR3 bases are TGCGCCAGCAGCCAAGACAGGGTATATGGCTACACCTTC.

This clonotype was seen only a few times. The gene calls are TRBV20-1 and TRBJ2-7; D is undetermined. With 3 bases removed from V and 2 bases from J, the gap between germline ends came to 11 bases. The CDR3 has 13 amino acids. Per germline, CDR1 DFQATT and CDR2 SNEGSKA (reference sequence). CDR3 amino acids: CSASPTGTYEQYF. CDR3 coding DNA: TGCAGTGCTAGTCCGACTGGGACCTACGAGCAGTACTTC.

This clonotype was observed a few times. The rearrangement links TRBV27 to TRBJ1-1; D is unresolved. V shed 3 bases and J shed 6 bases, with 11 bases lying between them. The CDR3 sequence is 13 residues long. Germline V lookup: CDR1 MNHEY, CDR2 SMNVEV (reference sequence). CDR3 in DNA: TGTGCCAGCAGTTTTATGGGGTCCCCTGAAGCTTTCTTT. It specifies CASSFMGSPEAFF.

The J gene is TRBJ1-6, the V gene TRBV25-1; 11 bases align to TRBD1. CDR1 is MGHDK and CDR2 is SYGVNS in the germline V gene. J was trimmed by 7 bases and V by 4 bases; bases with no gene match: 9. The CDR3 consists of 17 residues. As DNA, the CDR3 is TGTGCCAGCAGTGGTGGAAGGGGGACAGGGGGGAATTCACCCCTCCACTTT. Translating gives CASSGGRGTGGNSPLHF.

In its sample, this clonotype was seen many times. This chain uses TRBV5-8 with TRBJ1-2; D is possibly TRBD1 (5 bases). CDR1 SGHTS and CDR2 YDEGEE come from the germline V gene. This CDR3 is built from 13 residues. V lost 4 bases, J lost 3 bases, and 10 bases lay in between. In DNA form, the CDR3 reads TGTGCCAGCAGCAAAGGGGAGGACTATGGCTACACCTTC. Encoded protein: CASSKGEDYGYTF.

This clonotype was picked up many times. This chain connects TRBV5-1 to TRBJ2-1; D perhaps matches TRBD2 (6 bases). The V end was cut by 1 base, the J end by 8 bases, with 22 bases between. The CDR3 is made up of 17 amino acids. Looked up from germline, CDR1 is SGHRS and CDR2 is YFSETQ. In nucleotides, the CDR3 is TGCGCCAGCAGCTTGCGGCTAGCGCGGGTGCTCGACGATGAGCAGTTCTTC. Translation gives CASSLRLARVLDDEQFF.

This clonotype was detected only once. J is TRBJ1-5 and V is TRBV6-5; D remains unclear. Looked up from germline, CDR1 is MNHEY and CDR2 is SVGAGI. This CDR3 contains 12 residues. The V and J ends lost 4 bases and 7 bases respectively, with 8 bases between them. CDR3 amino acids: CASSWVGQPQHF. The CDR3 nucleotides read TGTGCCAGCAGTTGGGTAGGGCAGCCCCAGCATTTT.

The V gene is TRBV20-1, the J gene TRBJ2-3; TRBD2 is a possible D gene (5 bases). V dropped 6 bases and J dropped 11 bases, with 21 bases sitting between them. Looked up from germline, CDR1 is DFQATT and CDR2 is SNEGSKA (reference sequence). CDR3 size: 13 residues. The CDR3 loop is CSAAFEGGNEQYF. The CDR3 DNA follows: TGCAGTGCCGCCTTCGAGGGTGGCAATGAGCAGTATTTT.

This clonotype appeared once. The rearrangement uses TRBV7-9 and TRBJ1-2; no reliable D call. The CDR3 loop spans 13 amino acids. Looked up from germline, CDR1 is SEHNR and CDR2 is FQNEAQ (reference sequence). The ends were cut back, 1 base at V and 6 bases at J, with 9 bases in the middle. CDR3 in DNA: TGTGCCAGCAGCTTAGACGTCGGTGATGGCTACACCTTC. Translated, it gives CASSLDVGDGYTF.

This clonotype appeared a few times. J is TRBJ1-1 and V is TRBV7-9; D unclear. The CDR3 is made up of 14 amino acids. Trimming cost V 1 base and J 4 bases, with 10 bases left between them. In germline, CDR1 is SEHNR, CDR2 FQNEAQ (reference sequence). Written as DNA, the CDR3 is TGTGCCAGCAGCTTAGTGCAGCCGGGCACTGAAGCTTTCTTT. It is translated as CASSLVQPGTEAFF.

In this sample, this clonotype turned up once. The chain couples TRBV7-2 to TRBJ2-1; 16 bases are shared with TRBD2. The J call may be faulty, since TRBJ2-7 better matches the DNA end. The germline gives CDR1 SGHTA, CDR2 FQGNSA. CDR3 size: 17 residues. Here the CDR3 reads CASSGGGTSGGVYEQYF. CDR3 in DNA: TGTGCCAGCAGCGGTGGGGGGACTAGCGGGGGGGTCTACGAGCAGTACTTC.

This chain uses TRBV7-6 with TRBJ2-7, with 8 bases lining up with TRBD1. The V gene's germline CDR1 is SGHVS and CDR2 FNYEAQ. The length of the CDR3 is 15 residues. The ends lost 0 bases at V and 4 bases at J; junction bases unmatched: 5. For the CDR3, the DNA is TGTGCCAGCAGCTTAGCGGGACAGGCCCTTTACGAGCAGTACTTC. The encoded protein is CASSLAGQALYEQYF. The complete variable domain, with remaining parts taken from reference TRBV7-6 and TRBJ2-7, reads GAGVSQSPRYKVTKRGQDVALRCDPISGHVSLYWYRQALGQGPEFLTYFNYEAQQDKSGLPNDRFSAERPEGSISTLTIQRTEQRDSAMYRCASSLAGQALYEQYFGPGTRLTVT.

The chain employs TRBV12-5 and TRBJ1-4; 8 nucleotides align to TRBD1. The CDR3 has 15 amino acids. Germline V CDR1 and CDR2: LGHNT, FRNRAP. The J segment lost 8 bases and the V segment lost 7 bases, leaving 12 bases of the junction unmatched. CDR3 nucleotide sequence: TGTGCTAGTGTCAGGGGGACAGGATTTTACGAAAAACTGTTTTTT. Amino acid sequence: CASVRGTGFYEKLFF.

The chain joins TRBV7-8 to TRBJ1-2, with TRBD1 identical over 7 bases. The CDR3 length is 16 residues. The trim removed 6 bases at V and 0 bases at J, leaving 10 bases unmatched. CDR1 and CDR2 (germline): SGHVS, FQNEAQ. The CDR3 region has the DNA TGTGCCAGCAGTCCTCCCGGGACAGCCACTAACTATGGCTACACCTTC. Protein product: CASSPPGTATNYGYTF.

This sequence joins TRBV29-1 and TRBJ2-1; 8 nucleotides match TRBD1. The J segment lost 5 bases and the V segment lost 7 bases, leaving 7 bases of the junction unmatched. Germline values: CDR1 SQVTM, CDR2 ANQGSEA. The CDR3 loop spans 13 amino acids. CDR3 sequence reads: CSGGGQGHNEQFF. The CDR3 DNA reads as TGCAGCGGGGGTGGACAGGGTCACAATGAGCAGTTCTTC.